The T cell receptor beta chain described here comes from a study of OX40 agonist ivuxolimab in advanced cancers. TCRdb's copy holds only in-frame clones and misses some; the assay was immunoSEQ multiplex PCR. The sample shows roughly 60,000 clones, around 87% of them seen only once. The TCR was taken from an adult with an advanced solid tumor such as melanoma, head and neck, liver or kidney cancer. The specimen comprised CD4+ or CD8+ T cells sorted from blood, sampled in a trial of the OX40 agonist ivuxolimab.

The CDR3 coding sequence is TGTGCCAGCTCACCAGACAGGGACGAGCAGTACTTC. It encodes CASSPDRDEQYF. This sequence joins TRBV18 and TRBJ2-5, with 7 bases aligning to TRBD1. TRBJ2-7 explains the end of the DNA better; the J call may be wrong. The CDR3 consists of 12 residues. Germline V gives CDR1 KGHSH, CDR2 LQKENI.